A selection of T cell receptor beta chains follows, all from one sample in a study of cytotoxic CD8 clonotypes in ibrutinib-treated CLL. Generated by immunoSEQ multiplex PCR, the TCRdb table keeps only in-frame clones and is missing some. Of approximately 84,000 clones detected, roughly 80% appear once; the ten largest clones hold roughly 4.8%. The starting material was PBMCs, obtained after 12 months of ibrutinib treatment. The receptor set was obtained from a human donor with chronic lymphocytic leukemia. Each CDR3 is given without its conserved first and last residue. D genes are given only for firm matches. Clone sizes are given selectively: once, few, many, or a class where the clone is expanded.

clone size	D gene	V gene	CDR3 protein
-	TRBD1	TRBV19	ASSSTGGTDTQY
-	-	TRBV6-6	ASSYWLETQY
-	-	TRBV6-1	ASSAPHSSPLH
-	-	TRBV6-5	ASSYGTHNEQF
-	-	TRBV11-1	ASSLGRNTEAF
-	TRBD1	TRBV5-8	ASSPGTVIYTEAF
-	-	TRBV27	ASRTRGRGAEAF
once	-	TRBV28	ASSIRVYEQF
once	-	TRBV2	ANPPGPDYGYT
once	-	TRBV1	TVGQRGTIY
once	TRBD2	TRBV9	ASSANPTSGGETQY
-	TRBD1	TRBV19	ASSNGDRVGYGYT
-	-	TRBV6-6	ASGGTAGANVLT
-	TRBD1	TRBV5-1	ASSLEGRGSGGYT
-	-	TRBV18	ASSPDRRETQY
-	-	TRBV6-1	ASSDGQPQH
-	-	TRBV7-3	ASSPKTSSRTDTQY
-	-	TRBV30	AWSVGGLQLLH
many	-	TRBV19	ASRGRVSYEQY
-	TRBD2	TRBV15	ATSPRGRAETQY
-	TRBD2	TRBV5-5	ASSWGGDPDTQY
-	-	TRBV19	ASNLLGGTAETQY
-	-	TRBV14	ASSRTVPYEQY
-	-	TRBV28	ASSPSVRSPLH
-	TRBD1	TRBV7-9	ASSFRTGGGETQY
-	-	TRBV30	ASRLGVRPQH
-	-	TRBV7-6	ASSLGQSSYEQY
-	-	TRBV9	ASSGTGSSYNEQF
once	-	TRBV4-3	ASSQEWDTHRGQY
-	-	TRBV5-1	ASSLSGWAAF
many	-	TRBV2	ASRRDYGYT
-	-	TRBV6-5	ASSYGDPDSYEQY
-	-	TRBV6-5	ASSYSGSGGSQY
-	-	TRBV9	ASSLGPSGNTIY
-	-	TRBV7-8	ASSPGGAPAKTQY
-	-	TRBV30	AWSVRSLPPGNEQF
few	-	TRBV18	ASSSGPAQETQY
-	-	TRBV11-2	ASSLQGNTEAF
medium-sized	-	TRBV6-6	ASSDGGGNTIY
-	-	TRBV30	AWTHAGYEQY
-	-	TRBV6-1	GSGGHRTDTQY
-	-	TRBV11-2	ASSSRQGRHQPQH
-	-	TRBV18	ASSPIPGPNTEAF
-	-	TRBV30	AWSGPYEQY
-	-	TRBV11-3	ASSSTTDTQY
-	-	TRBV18	ASSPRPGRDTQY
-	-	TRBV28	ASTLRSGELF
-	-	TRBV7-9	ASSPLEGQRPGANVLT
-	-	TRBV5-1	ASSPSGQHNQPQH
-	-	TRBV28	ASSLGGWDEKLF
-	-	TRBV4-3	ASSQEFPGGNTIY
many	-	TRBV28	ASRKPPGENTEAF
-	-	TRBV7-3	ASSLSGAGANVLT
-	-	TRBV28	ASRADQGAQH
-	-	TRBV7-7	ASSPTPGTRDRIGNQPQH
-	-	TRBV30	AWSPRGGPGGYT
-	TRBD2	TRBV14	ASGSGSGNEQF